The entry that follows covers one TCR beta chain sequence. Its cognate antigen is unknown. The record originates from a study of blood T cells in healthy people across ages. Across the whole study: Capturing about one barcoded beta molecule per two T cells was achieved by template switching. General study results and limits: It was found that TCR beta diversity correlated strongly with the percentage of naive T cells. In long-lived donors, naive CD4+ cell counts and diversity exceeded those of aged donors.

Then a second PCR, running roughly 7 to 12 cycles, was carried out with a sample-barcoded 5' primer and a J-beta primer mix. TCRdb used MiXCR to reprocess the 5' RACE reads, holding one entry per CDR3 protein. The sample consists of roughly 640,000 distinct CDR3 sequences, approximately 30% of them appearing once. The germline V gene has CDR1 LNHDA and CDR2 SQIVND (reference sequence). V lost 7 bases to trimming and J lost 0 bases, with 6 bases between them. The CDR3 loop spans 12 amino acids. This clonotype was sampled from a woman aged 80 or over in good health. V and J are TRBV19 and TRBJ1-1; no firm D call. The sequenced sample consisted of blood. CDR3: CASNHMNTEAFF. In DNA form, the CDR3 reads TGTGCCAGTAATCATATGAACACTGAAGCTTTCTTT.